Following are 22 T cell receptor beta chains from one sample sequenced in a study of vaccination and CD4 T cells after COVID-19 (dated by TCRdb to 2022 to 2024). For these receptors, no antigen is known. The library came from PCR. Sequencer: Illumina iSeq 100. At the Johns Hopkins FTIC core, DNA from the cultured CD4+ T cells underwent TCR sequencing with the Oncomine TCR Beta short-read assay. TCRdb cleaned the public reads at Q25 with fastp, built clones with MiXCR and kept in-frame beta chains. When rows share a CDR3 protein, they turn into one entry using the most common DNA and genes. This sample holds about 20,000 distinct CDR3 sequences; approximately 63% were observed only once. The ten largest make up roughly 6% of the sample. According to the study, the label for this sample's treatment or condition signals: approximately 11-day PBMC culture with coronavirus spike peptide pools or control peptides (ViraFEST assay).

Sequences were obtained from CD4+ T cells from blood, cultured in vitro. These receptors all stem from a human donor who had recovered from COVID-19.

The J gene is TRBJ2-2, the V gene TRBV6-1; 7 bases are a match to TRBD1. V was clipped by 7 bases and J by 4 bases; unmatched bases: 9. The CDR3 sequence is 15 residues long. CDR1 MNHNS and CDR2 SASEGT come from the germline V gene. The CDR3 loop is CASKDTGARTGELFF. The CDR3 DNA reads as TGTGCCAGCAAAGATACAGGGGCCCGCACCGGGGAGCTGTTTTTT.

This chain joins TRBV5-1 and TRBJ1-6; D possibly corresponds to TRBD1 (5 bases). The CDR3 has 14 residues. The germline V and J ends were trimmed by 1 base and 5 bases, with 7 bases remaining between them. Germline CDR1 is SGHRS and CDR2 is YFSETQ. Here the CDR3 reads CASSLSGDNSPLHF. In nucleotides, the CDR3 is TGCGCCAGCAGCTTGTCGGGGGATAATTCACCCCTCCACTTT.

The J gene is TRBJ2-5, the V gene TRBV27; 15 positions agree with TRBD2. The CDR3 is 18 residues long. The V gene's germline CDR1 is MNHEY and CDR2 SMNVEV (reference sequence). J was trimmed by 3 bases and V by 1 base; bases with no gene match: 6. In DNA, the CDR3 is TGTGCCAGCAGTTTATATGGACTAGCGGGAGGGAGGGAAGAGACCCAGTACTTC. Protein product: CASSLYGLAGGREETQYF.

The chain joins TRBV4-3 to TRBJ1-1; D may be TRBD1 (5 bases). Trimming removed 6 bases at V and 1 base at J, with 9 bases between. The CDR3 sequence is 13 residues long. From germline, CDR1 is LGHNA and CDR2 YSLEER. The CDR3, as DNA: TGCGCCAGCAGGCGCAGGGCGAACACTGAAGCTTTCTTT. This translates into CASRRRANTEAFF.

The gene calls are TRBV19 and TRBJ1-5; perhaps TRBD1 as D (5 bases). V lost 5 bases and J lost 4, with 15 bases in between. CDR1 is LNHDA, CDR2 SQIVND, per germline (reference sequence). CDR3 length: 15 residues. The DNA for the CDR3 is TGTGCCAGTAGTCCCCGGGGCAGGGTGAATCAGCCCCAGCATTTT. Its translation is CASSPRGRVNQPQHF.

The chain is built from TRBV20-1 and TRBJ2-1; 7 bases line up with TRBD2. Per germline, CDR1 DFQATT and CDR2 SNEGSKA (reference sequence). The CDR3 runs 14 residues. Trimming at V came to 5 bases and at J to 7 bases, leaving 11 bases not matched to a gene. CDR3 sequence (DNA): TGCAGTGCTCTACTCTCGCGGGAGTTAAATGAGCAGTTCTTC. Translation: CSALLSRELNEQFF.

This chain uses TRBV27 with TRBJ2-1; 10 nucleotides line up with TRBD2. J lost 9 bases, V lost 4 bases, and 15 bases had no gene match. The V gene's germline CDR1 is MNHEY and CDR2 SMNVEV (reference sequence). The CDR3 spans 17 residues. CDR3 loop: CASSYRRTGTSVFEQFF. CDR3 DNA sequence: TGTGCCAGCAGTTACCGAAGAACCGGGACTAGCGTTTTTGAGCAGTTCTTC.

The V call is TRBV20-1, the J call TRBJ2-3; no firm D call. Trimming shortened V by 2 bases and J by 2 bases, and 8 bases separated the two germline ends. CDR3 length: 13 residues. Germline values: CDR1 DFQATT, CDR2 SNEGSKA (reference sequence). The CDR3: CSARFLITDTQYF. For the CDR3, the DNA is TGCAGTGCTAGATTTCTCATCACAGATACGCAGTATTTT.

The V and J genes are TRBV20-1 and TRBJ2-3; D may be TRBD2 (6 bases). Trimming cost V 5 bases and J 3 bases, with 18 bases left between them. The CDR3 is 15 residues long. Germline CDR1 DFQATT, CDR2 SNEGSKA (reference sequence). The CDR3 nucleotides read TGCAGTGCTGGTACCGGAGGGCCCATAACAGATACGCAGTATTTT. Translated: CSAGTGGPITDTQYF.

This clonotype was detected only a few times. This CDR3 is CSANRNSNQPQHF. In nucleotides, the CDR3 is TGCAGTGCTAACAGGAATAGCAATCAGCCCCAGCATTTT. This chain links TRBV20-1 with TRBJ1-5, with D possibly being TRBD1 (5 bases). This CDR3 region has 13 residues. Per the germline V gene, CDR1 is DFQATT and CDR2 is SNEGSKA (reference sequence). Trimming shortened V by 4 bases and J by 0 bases, and 7 bases separated the two germline ends.

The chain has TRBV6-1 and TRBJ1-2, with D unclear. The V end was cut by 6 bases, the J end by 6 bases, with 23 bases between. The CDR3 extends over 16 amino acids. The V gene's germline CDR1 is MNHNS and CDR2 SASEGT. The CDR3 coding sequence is TGTGCCAGCAGAGAACCCACTGACAATCTCTTAAATGGCTACACCTTC. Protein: CASREPTDNLLNGYTF.

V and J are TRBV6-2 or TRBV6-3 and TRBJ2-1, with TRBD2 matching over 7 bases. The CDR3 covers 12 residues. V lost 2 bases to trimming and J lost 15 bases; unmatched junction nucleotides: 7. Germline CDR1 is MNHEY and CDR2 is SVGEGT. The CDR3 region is CASSYPGGDGFF. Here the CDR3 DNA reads TGTGCCAGCAGTTACCCTGGGGGGGACGGGTTCTTC.

CDR3 DNA: TGCAGTGCTAGCCGGGTCGGCTACACCTTC. Protein product: CSASRVGYTF. The chain recombines TRBV20-1 with TRBJ1-2; D is unclear. The germline V and J ends were trimmed by 3 bases and 8 bases, with 7 bases remaining between them. The CDR3 runs 10 residues. Germline CDR1 reads DFQATT; CDR2 reads SNEGSKA (reference sequence).

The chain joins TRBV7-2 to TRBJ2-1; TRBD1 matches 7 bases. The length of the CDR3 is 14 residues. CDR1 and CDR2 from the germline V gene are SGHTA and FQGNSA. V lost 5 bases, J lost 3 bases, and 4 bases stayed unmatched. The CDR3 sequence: CASSLRDSYNEQFF. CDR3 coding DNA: TGTGCCAGCAGCCTCCGGGACAGCTACAATGAGCAGTTCTTC. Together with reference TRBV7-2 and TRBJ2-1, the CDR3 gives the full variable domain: GAGVSQSPSNKVTEKGKDVELRCDPISGHTALYWYRQSLGQGLEFLIYFQGNSAPDKSGLPSDRFSAERTGGSVSTLTIQRTQQEDSAVYLCASSLRDSYNEQFFGPGTRLTVL.

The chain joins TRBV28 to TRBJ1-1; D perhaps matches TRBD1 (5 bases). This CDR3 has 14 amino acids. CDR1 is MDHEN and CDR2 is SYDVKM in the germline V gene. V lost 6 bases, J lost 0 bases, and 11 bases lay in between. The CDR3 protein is CASSSGTVNTEAFF. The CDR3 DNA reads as TGTGCCAGCAGCTCGGGGACGGTGAACACTGAAGCTTTCTTT.

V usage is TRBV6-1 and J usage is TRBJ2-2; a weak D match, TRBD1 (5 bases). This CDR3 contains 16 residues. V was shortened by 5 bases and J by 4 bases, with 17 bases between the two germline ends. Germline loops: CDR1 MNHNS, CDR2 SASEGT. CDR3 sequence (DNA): TGTGCCAGCAGTCCTTCCCCGGACACCCTCACCGGGGAGCTGTTTTTT. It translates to CASSPSPDTLTGELFF.

CDR3 amino acids: CSGISGYEQYF. CDR3 coding DNA: TGCAGTGGGATTAGCGGCTACGAGCAGTACTTC. J is TRBJ2-7 and V is TRBV20-1, with D maybe TRBD2 (6 bases). Between the trimmed V and J ends, which lost 7 bases and 3 bases, there was a span of 10 bases. In germline, CDR1 is DFQATT, CDR2 SNEGSKA (reference sequence). The CDR3 is 11 amino acids.

The CDR3 region is CASSLEQVLYEQYF. The DNA of the CDR3 is TGCGCCAGCAGCTTGGAACAGGTTCTCTACGAGCAGTACTTC. The V call is TRBV5-1, the J call TRBJ2-7, with D perhaps TRBD1 (5 bases). The V gene lost 0 bases and the J gene lost 3 bases, with 10 bases spanning the gap. Germline CDR1 reads SGHRS; CDR2 reads YFSETQ. This CDR3 has 14 amino acids. Full variable domain (remainder filled in from reference TRBV5-1 and TRBJ2-7): KAGVTQTPRYLIKTRGQQVTLSCSPISGHRSVSWYQQTPGQGLQFLFEYFSETQRNKGNFPGRFSGRQFSNSRSEMNVSTLELGDSALYLCASSLEQVLYEQYFGPGTRLTVT.

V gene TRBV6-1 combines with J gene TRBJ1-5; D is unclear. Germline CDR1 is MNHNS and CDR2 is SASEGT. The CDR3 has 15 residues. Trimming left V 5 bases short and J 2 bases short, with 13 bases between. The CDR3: CASSPRGSGNQPQHF. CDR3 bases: TGTGCCAGCAGTCCCCGGGGTTCTGGCAATCAGCCCCAGCATTTT.

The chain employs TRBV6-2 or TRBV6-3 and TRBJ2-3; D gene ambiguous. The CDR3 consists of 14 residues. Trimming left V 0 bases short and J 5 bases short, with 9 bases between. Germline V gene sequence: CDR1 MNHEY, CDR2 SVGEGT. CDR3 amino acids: CASSYSSRIDTQYF. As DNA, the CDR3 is TGTGCCAGCAGTTACTCGAGTCGTATAGATACGCAGTATTTT.

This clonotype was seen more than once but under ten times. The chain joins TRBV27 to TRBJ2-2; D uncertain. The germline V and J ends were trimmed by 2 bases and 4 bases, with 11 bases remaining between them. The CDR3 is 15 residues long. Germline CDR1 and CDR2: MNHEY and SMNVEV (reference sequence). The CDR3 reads CASSLTHRFTGELFF. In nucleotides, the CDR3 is TGTGCCAGCAGTTTAACTCATCGGTTCACCGGGGAGCTGTTTTTT.

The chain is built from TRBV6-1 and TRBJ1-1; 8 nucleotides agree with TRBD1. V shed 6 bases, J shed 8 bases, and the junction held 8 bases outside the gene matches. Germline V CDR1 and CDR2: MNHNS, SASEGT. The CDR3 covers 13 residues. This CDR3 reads CASRPSGGREAFF. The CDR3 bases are TGTGCCAGCAGGCCCTCAGGGGGCCGAGAAGCTTTCTTT.